Included here is one TCR beta chain sequence, with context. The data derive from a study of identical twins. MiXCR, applied by TCRdb to the 5' RACE reads, yields one record per CDR3 protein. The data show hundreds of thousands of distinct CDR3 sequences, 21% seen once. CDR1 and CDR2 from the germline V gene are DFQATT and SNEGSKA (reference sequence). The V end lost 6 bases, the J end lost 7 bases, and 18 bases lay between the germline ends. The CDR3 runs to 13 residues. The sample also formed part of further work on T cells expressing NK-cell markers.

This TCR was recovered from a woman under 30 in good health. Sequenced: PBMCs. The V gene is TRBV20-1, the J gene TRBJ2-5; the D gene is possibly TRBD2 (6 bases). CDR3 in amino acids: CSAKRGGFATQYF. The CDR3 DNA reads TGCAGTGCGAAACGTGGAGGGTTCGCGACCCAGTACTTC.